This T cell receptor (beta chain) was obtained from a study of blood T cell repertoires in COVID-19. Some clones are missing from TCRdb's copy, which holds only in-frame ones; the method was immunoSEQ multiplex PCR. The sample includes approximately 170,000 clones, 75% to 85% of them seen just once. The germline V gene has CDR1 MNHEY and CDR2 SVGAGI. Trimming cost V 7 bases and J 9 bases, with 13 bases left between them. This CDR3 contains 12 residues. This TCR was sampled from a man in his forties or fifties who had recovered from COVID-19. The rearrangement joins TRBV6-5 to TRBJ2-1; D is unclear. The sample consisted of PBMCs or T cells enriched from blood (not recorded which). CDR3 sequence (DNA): TGTGCCAGCAAACGTCCCTCGGGTGAGCAGTTCTTC. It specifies CASKRPSGEQFF.